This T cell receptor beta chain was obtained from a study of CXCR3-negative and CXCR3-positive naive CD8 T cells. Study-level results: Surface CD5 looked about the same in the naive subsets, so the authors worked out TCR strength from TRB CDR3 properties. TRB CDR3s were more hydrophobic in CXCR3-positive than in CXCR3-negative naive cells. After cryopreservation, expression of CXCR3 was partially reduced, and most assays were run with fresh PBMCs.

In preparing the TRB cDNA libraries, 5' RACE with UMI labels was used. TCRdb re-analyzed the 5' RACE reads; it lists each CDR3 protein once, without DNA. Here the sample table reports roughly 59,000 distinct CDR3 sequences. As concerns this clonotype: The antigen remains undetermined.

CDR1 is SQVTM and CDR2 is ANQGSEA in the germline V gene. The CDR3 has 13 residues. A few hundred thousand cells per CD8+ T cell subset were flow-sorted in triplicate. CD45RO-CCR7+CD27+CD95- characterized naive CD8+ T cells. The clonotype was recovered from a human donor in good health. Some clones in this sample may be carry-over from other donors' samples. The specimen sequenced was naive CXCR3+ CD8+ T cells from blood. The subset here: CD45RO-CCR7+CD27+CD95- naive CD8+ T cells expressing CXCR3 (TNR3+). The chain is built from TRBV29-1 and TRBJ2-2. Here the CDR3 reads CSVKEPRTGELFF.